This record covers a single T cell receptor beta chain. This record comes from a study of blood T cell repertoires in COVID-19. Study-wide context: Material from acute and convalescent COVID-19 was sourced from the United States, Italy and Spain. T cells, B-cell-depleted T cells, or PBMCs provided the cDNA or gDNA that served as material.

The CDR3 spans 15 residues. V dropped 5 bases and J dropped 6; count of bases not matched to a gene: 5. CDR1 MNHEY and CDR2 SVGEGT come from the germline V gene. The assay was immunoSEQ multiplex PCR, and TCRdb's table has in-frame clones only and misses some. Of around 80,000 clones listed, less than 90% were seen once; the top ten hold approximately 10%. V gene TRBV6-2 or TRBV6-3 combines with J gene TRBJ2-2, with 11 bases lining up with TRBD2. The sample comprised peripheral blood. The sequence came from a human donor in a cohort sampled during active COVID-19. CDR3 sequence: CASSLLAGEPGELFF. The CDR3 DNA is TGTGCCAGCAGTCTACTAGCGGGAGAGCCCGGGGAGCTGTTTTTT.